The 10 T cell receptor beta chains listed next were all sequenced from one sample in a study of technical replicates of blood from a handful of donors. Repertoires were generated with immunoSEQ multiplex PCR, while TCRdb's copy carries only in-frame clones and drops some. The table shows around 85,000 clones, with about 93% occurring only once. Sequenced: T cells isolated from PBMCs. The receptors come from a human donor in good health.

CDR3 DNA sequence: TGTGCCAGCAGTTACGTCAGCGGGAGCCCGTTCGATGAGCAGTTCTTC. It yields the protein CASSYVSGSPFDEQFF. This chain joins TRBV6-5 and TRBJ2-1; 8 bases agree with TRBD2. The V segment lost 2 bases and the J segment 8 bases; nucleotides outside the gene matches: 11. The V gene's germline CDR1 is MNHEY and CDR2 SVGAGI. The length of the CDR3 is 16 residues.

The gene calls are TRBV19 and TRBJ2-1, with TRBD2 matching over 8 bases. The CDR3 contains 17 residues. Germline assignment: CDR1 LNHDA and CDR2 SQIVND (reference sequence). V lost 5 bases to trimming and J lost 9 bases; unmatched junction nucleotides: 18. CDR3 DNA sequence: TGTGCCAGTAGTTCCCGCGGTAGCGGGATAGGTGTTAGTGAGCAGTTCTTC. Protein: CASSSRGSGIGVSEQFF.

J is TRBJ1-1 and V is TRBV5-1; weak D call: TRBD1 (5 bases). CDR1 and CDR2 from the germline V gene are SGHRS and YFSETQ. Trimming shortened V by 0 bases and J by 2 bases, and 23 bases separated the two germline ends. The CDR3 is made up of 19 amino acids. The DNA of the CDR3 is TGCGCCAGCAGCTTGGCGGTAAGTTTTTCAGGGACTAGAAACACTGAAGCTTTCTTT. Amino acids: CASSLAVSFSGTRNTEAFF.

The CDR3 region is CATYRGGSGELFF. In DNA form, the CDR3 reads TGTGCCACCTACCGGGGAGGATCGGGGGAGCTGTTTTTT. The chain couples TRBV6-6 to TRBJ2-2, with D maybe TRBD2 (6 bases). The CDR3 is made up of 13 amino acids. The germline CDR1 and CDR2 sequences are MNHNY and SVGAGI (reference sequence). V was trimmed by 10 bases and J by 8 bases, leaving 17 bases between them.

The V and J genes are TRBV2 and TRBJ2-5; perhaps TRBD2 as D (5 bases). The CDR3 covers 12 residues. Trimming removed 7 bases from V and 5 bases from J, with 11 bases in between. Germline V CDR1 and CDR2: SNHLY, FYNNEI. CDR3 sequence: CASNSGGETQYF. CDR3 coding DNA: TGTGCCAGCAACTCAGGCGGGGAGACCCAGTACTTC.

The CDR3, as DNA: TGCGCCAGCAGCTTGGATTTCGCCAGGGTAAATAATGAGCAGTTCTTC. It codes for CASSLDFARVNNEQFF. This chain joins TRBV5-1 and TRBJ2-1; tentatively, D is TRBD1 (5 bases). Trimming pared 0 bases from V and 7 bases from J, leaving 17 bases between. CDR3 length: 16 amino acids. Germline V gene data show CDR1 as SGHRS and CDR2 as YFSETQ.

The rearrangement joins TRBV5-1 to TRBJ2-3; 10 bases align to TRBD2. This CDR3 region has 14 residues. Per germline, CDR1 SGHRS and CDR2 YFSETQ. Trimming took 5 bases from V and 5 from J; bases not matched to a gene: 5. Here the CDR3 reads CASRIAGGQDTQYF. DNA of the CDR3: TGCGCCAGCAGGATAGCGGGGGGACAAGATACGCAGTATTTT.

The genes are TRBV4-1 and TRBJ2-5; D is possibly TRBD1 (6 bases). The J call could be wrong; TRBJ2-7 is a better fit for the DNA end. The CDR3 runs 13 residues. Germline V gives CDR1 MGHRA, CDR2 YSYEKL. The DNA for the CDR3 is TGCGCCAGCAGCCAAGACTCAGGGGTCGAGCAGTACTTC. Amino acids: CASSQDSGVEQYF.

The J gene is TRBJ2-7, the V gene TRBV14; no reliable D call. CDR3 length: 13 residues. Trimming pared 4 bases from V and 2 bases from J, leaving 9 bases between. The germline V gene has CDR1 SGHDN and CDR2 FVKESK. CDR3 coding DNA: TGTGCCAGCAGCCGCGGCTATCCCTACGAGCAGTACTTC. Residues: CASSRGYPYEQYF.

The genes are TRBV2 and TRBJ2-7; D might be TRBD2 (6 bases). This CDR3 region has 13 residues. V was shortened by 5 bases and J by 7 bases, with 15 bases between the two germline ends. Per the germline V gene, CDR1 is SNHLY and CDR2 is FYNNEI. The CDR3: CASSFRRDGEQYF. CDR3 DNA: TGTGCCAGCAGTTTTAGGAGGGATGGAGAGCAGTACTTC.